These 18 T cell receptor beta chains originate from one sample sequenced in a study of blood T cell repertoires in COVID-19. TCRdb keeps only in-frame clones here, not all; method: immunoSEQ multiplex PCR. The profile covers 25,000 to 30,000 clones, with 72% appearing a single time and roughly 21% taken by the ten largest. The sequencing sample was made of peripheral blood. The receptor source for this set is a boy between 2 and 10 years old with active or convalescent COVID-19.

This clone was counted between two and nine times. The chain uses TRBV28 and TRBJ1-5; D remains ambiguous. CDR3 length equals 16 residues. Per the germline V gene, CDR1 is MDHEN and CDR2 is SYDVKM. Trimming took 3 bases from V and 5 from J, leaving 17 bases between them. In DNA, the CDR3 is TGTGCCAGCAGTTTGCCCGGTACACGAGGGTATCAGCCCCAGCATTTT. It yields the protein CASSLPGTRGYQPQHF.

This chain connects TRBV7-9 to TRBJ1-1, with 9 bases fitting TRBD1. The J segment lost 4 bases and the V segment lost 1 base, leaving 1 base of the junction unmatched. Germline values: CDR1 SEHNR, CDR2 FQNEAQ (reference sequence). This CDR3 contains 14 residues. CDR3 residues: CASSLGGQGTEAFF. CDR3 sequence (DNA): TGTGCCAGCAGCTTAGGGGGACAGGGCACTGAAGCTTTCTTT.

V gene TRBV19 combines with J gene TRBJ2-3; 7 bases agree with TRBD2. V trimming: 7 bases; J trimming: 0 bases; junction bases outside the gene matches: 4. CDR3 size: 14 residues. Germline V gene data show CDR1 as LNHDA and CDR2 as SQIVND (reference sequence). The CDR3 DNA reads TGTGCCAGTAAGGGCGGGGGTAGCACAGATACGCAGTATTTT. It is translated as CASKGGGSTDTQYF. Full variable domain (remainder filled in from reference TRBV19 and TRBJ2-3): DGGITQSPKYLFRKEGQNVTLSCEQNLNHDAMYWYRQDPGQGLRLIYYSQIVNDFQKGDIAEGYSVSREKKESFPLTVTSAQKNPTAFYLCASKGGGSTDTQYFGPGTRLTVL.

The rearrangement links TRBV28 to TRBJ2-5; 7 bases map to TRBD2. After removal of 6 bases from V and 4 bases from J, the junction contained 8 bases not matched to a gene. The CDR3 sequence is 14 residues long. Germline V gives CDR1 MDHEN, CDR2 SYDVKM. The CDR3 is CASSERLAPETQYF. In DNA form, the CDR3 reads TGTGCCAGCAGCGAAAGACTAGCTCCAGAGACCCAGTACTTC.

J is TRBJ1-1 and V is TRBV6-1; D not resolved. Germline CDR1 is MNHNS and CDR2 is SASEGT. The CDR3 is 13 residues long. With 2 bases removed from V and 10 bases from J, the gap between germline ends came to 14 bases. The CDR3, as DNA: TGTGCCAGCAGTGAAATATTGGAGAGCGGAGCTTTCTTT. Translating gives CASSEILESGAFF.

The rearrangement uses TRBV11-2 and TRBJ2-1; 8 nucleotides line up with TRBD2. CDR1 and CDR2 (germline): SGHAT, FQNNGV. The CDR3 covers 17 residues. Trimming at V came to 0 bases and at J to 1 base, leaving 5 bases not matched to a gene. CDR3 nucleotide sequence: TGTGCCAGCAGCTTAGAGCTGGCGGGGGGATCCTACAATGAGCAGTTCTTC. This encodes CASSLELAGGSYNEQFF.

The DNA for the CDR3 is TGTGCCAGCAGTCGCGCGACTAGCTTTAGCTCCTACAATGAGCAGTTCTTC. It codes for CASSRATSFSSYNEQFF. V gene TRBV7-9 combines with J gene TRBJ2-1; 7 bases match TRBD2. V dropped 6 bases and J dropped 0; count of bases not matched to a gene: 11. Germline CDR1 and CDR2: SEHNR and FQNEAQ (reference sequence). The CDR3 contains 17 residues.

The chain recombines TRBV5-1 with TRBJ2-1; 7 bases align to TRBD1. CDR1 is SGHRS, CDR2 YFSETQ, per germline. This CDR3 spans 17 amino acids. J was trimmed by 7 bases and V by 0 bases; bases with no gene match: 13. CDR3 loop: CASSLGRGDRVGNEQFF. CDR3 bases: TGCGCCAGCAGCTTGGGTCGAGGTGACAGGGTAGGAAATGAGCAGTTCTTC.

The table lists this clone with a count of one. This rearrangement joins TRBV19 to TRBJ1-5; D might be TRBD1 (6 bases). Per the germline V gene, CDR1 is LNHDA and CDR2 is SQIVND (reference sequence). V gave up 7 bases and J gave up 0 bases, with 16 bases separating them. The CDR3 is 16 residues long. CDR3 amino acids: CASTDRQGNSNQPQHF. As DNA, the CDR3 is TGTGCCAGTACAGATAGGCAGGGGAATAGCAATCAGCCCCAGCATTTT.

The chain recombines TRBV6-5 with TRBJ2-7, with 7 nucleotides matching TRBD1. V lost 6 bases, J lost 0 bases, and 5 bases stayed unmatched. CDR1 is MNHEY and CDR2 is SVGAGI in the germline V gene. This CDR3 comprises 14 residues. In nucleotides, the CDR3 is TGTGCCAGCAGAAGACAGGGAAGCTCCTACGAGCAGTACTTC. It specifies CASRRQGSSYEQYF.

The chain is built from TRBV28 and TRBJ1-2; 8 nucleotides agree with TRBD1. There are 15 residues in the CDR3. V was clipped by 2 bases and J by 5 bases; unmatched bases: 7. Germline CDR1 MDHEN, CDR2 SYDVKM. The CDR3 nucleotides are TGTGCCAGCAGTTTAAAGCTCCAGGGGGCGTATGGCTACACCTTC. Its translation: CASSLKLQGAYGYTF.

The CDR3 spells CSSCGGGITDTQYF. DNA of the CDR3: TGCAGCTCGTGCGGGGGGGGGATAACAGATACGCAGTATTTT. V usage is TRBV29-1 and J usage is TRBJ2-3, with 9 bases lining up with TRBD2. The CDR3 is 14 residues long. V shed 8 bases, J shed 3 bases, and the junction held 9 bases outside the gene matches. Per the germline V gene, CDR1 is SQVTM and CDR2 is ANQGSEA.

V usage is TRBV5-1 and J usage is TRBJ2-3; D is ambiguous. The CDR3 has 12 amino acids. Germline V lookup: CDR1 SGHRS, CDR2 YFSETQ. Trimming cost V 0 bases and J 4 bases, with 3 bases left between them. CDR3 nucleotides: TGCGCCAGCAGCTTGGCCGCAGATACGCAGTATTTT. The encoded protein is CASSLAADTQYF.

The chain links TRBV5-1 to TRBJ2-2; 10 nucleotides align to TRBD1. Trimming removed 0 bases from V and 4 bases from J; junction bases left unmatched: 3. This CDR3 region has 16 residues. CDR1 and CDR2 from the germline V gene are SGHRS and YFSETQ. As DNA, the CDR3 is TGCGCCAGCAGCTTGGGGGACAGGGGTCCCACCGGGGAGCTGTTTTTT. Encoded protein: CASSLGDRGPTGELFF.

The chain recombines TRBV12-3 or TRBV12-4 with TRBJ2-3; D is unresolved. Trimming left V 5 bases short and J 5 bases short, with 5 bases between. The CDR3 is made up of 11 amino acids. DNA of the CDR3: TGTGCCAGCAGTACTATAGATACGCAGTATTTT. Translated, it gives CASSTIDTQYF.

There are a few counts of this clone. The gene calls are TRBV2 and TRBJ1-6; 10 bases map to TRBD1. From germline, CDR1 is SNHLY and CDR2 FYNNEI. The CDR3 covers 15 residues. After removal of 5 bases from V and 8 bases from J, the junction contained 6 bases not matched to a gene. CDR3 in amino acids: CASSTRGQGYSPLHF. Written as DNA, the CDR3 is TGTGCCAGCAGTACACGGGGACAGGGGTATTCACCCCTCCACTTT.

The sample holds a few counts of this clone. The chain links TRBV2 to TRBJ2-7, with TRBD1 identical over 7 bases. This CDR3 region has 14 residues. The germline V gene has CDR1 SNHLY and CDR2 FYNNEI. V shed 6 bases and J 3 bases; nucleotides not matched to a gene: 8. CDR3 in amino acids: CASRRGQSVYEQYF. The CDR3 nucleotides read TGTGCCAGCAGGAGGGGACAGTCTGTCTACGAGCAGTACTTC.

The rearrangement links TRBV4-3 to TRBJ2-2; 7 bases are a match to TRBD1. The CDR3 has 15 residues. Germline values: CDR1 LGHNA, CDR2 YSLEER. Unmatched junction bases numbered 4, after V lost 4 bases and J lost 2 bases. In DNA form, the CDR3 reads TGCGCCAGCAGCCTAGGGACAGTCAACACCGGGGAGCTGTTTTTT. This sequence encodes CASSLGTVNTGELFF.